These T cell receptor beta chains were read from a single sample in a study of cytomegalovirus exposure and HLA in healthy donors. Method: immunoSEQ multiplex PCR; TCRdb's copy keeps in-frame clones and lacks some. Of over 150,000 clones in the sample, roughly 72% are singletons; the top ten hold approximately 2.1%. Sequencing was performed on PBMCs. The receptor set was obtained from a man under 40 in good health and CMV-seronegative. Each CDR3 is given with its conserved first and last residue. Fields, in order: J gene, D gene, clone size, V gene, CDR3 DNA, CDR3 protein. A D gene is named only where the DNA matches it firmly. Expanded clones are given a class, and other clones once, few, many or no size at all.

j_gene: TRBJ2-1; d_gene: TRBD2; abundance: .; v_gene: TRBV4-2; CDR3nt: TGTGCCAGCAGCCAGGAGGCCGGGCGGGGGGGCTACAATGAGCAGTTCTTC; CDR3aa: CASSQEAGRGGYNEQFF
j_gene: TRBJ1-3; d_gene: .; abundance: .; v_gene: TRBV10-3; CDR3nt: TGTGCCATCAGTGAAATGGGCCCGAGCTCTGGAAACACCATATATTTT; CDR3aa: CAISEMGPSSGNTIYF
j_gene: TRBJ1-2; d_gene: .; abundance: few; v_gene: TRBV30; CDR3nt: TGTGCCTGGAGGTTGAGCGGCGGGTATGGCTACACCTTC; CDR3aa: CAWRLSGGYGYTF
j_gene: TRBJ2-1; d_gene: .; abundance: .; v_gene: TRBV5-1; CDR3nt: TGCGCCAGCAGCCCGGGTGCGGGGGCGTACAATGAGCAGTTCTTC; CDR3aa: CASSPGAGAYNEQFF
j_gene: TRBJ1-1; d_gene: TRBD1; abundance: few; v_gene: TRBV19; CDR3nt: TGTGCCAGTAGTACACAGGGGGGCATTAACACTGAAGCTTTCTTT; CDR3aa: CASSTQGGINTEAFF
j_gene: TRBJ2-5; d_gene: .; abundance: .; v_gene: TRBV5-4; CDR3nt: TGTGCCAGCAGCTTCGACGGGGTTCGAGGGCAGACCCAGTACTTC; CDR3aa: CASSFDGVRGQTQYF
j_gene: TRBJ2-7; d_gene: .; abundance: .; v_gene: TRBV7-9; CDR3nt: TGTTCCAGCAGCTCCCCCGGACAGTTCAGCTCCTACGAGCAGTACTTC; CDR3aa: CSSSSPGQFSSYEQYF
j_gene: TRBJ1-6; d_gene: TRBD1; abundance: .; v_gene: TRBV27; CDR3nt: TGTGCCAGTGGCCGGGACAGGGATAATTCACCCCTCCACTTT; CDR3aa: CASGRDRDNSPLHF
j_gene: TRBJ1-2; d_gene: .; abundance: .; v_gene: TRBV4-1; CDR3nt: .; CDR3aa: CASSQEGPVLEKDGYPF
j_gene: TRBJ2-5; d_gene: TRBD2; abundance: .; v_gene: TRBV7-6; CDR3nt: TGTGCCAGCAGCTTCCTAGCGGGGTACCAAGAGACCCAGTACTTC; CDR3aa: CASSFLAGYQETQYF
j_gene: TRBJ2-7; d_gene: .; abundance: .; v_gene: TRBV4-2; CDR3nt: TGTGCCAGCAGCCAAGATTTAATATCCTACGAGCAGTACTTC; CDR3aa: CASSQDLISYEQYF
j_gene: TRBJ2-2; d_gene: .; abundance: .; v_gene: TRBV25-1; CDR3nt: TGTGCCAGCAGTTCGCTCCCGGGACAGAACACCGGGGAGCTGTTTTTT; CDR3aa: CASSSLPGQNTGELFF
j_gene: TRBJ1-6; d_gene: .; abundance: .; v_gene: TRBV6-5; CDR3nt: TGTGCCAGCCGGTCTCGCTCCTATAATTCACCCCTCCACTTT; CDR3aa: CASRSRSYNSPLHF
j_gene: TRBJ2-7; d_gene: TRBD2; abundance: .; v_gene: TRBV28; CDR3nt: TGTGCCAGCAGTTTAGGGGGGGGATCCTACGAGCAGTACTTC; CDR3aa: CASSLGGGSYEQYF
j_gene: TRBJ1-3; d_gene: .; abundance: .; v_gene: TRBV9; CDR3nt: TGTGCCAGCAGCGCGCTGGGGGGCTCTGGAAACACCATATATTTT; CDR3aa: CASSALGGSGNTIYF
j_gene: TRBJ2-3; d_gene: TRBD2; abundance: .; v_gene: TRBV13; CDR3nt: TGTGCCAGCAGCTTAGTGCGGGGGGCCGAGGGTACGCAGTATTTT; CDR3aa: CASSLVRGAEGTQYF
j_gene: TRBJ2-7; d_gene: TRBD1; abundance: .; v_gene: TRBV4-3; CDR3nt: TGCGCCAGCAGCCCCGGGACAGACTACGAGCAGTACTTC; CDR3aa: CASSPGTDYEQYF
j_gene: TRBJ1-5; d_gene: .; abundance: .; v_gene: TRBV7-9; CDR3nt: TGTGCCAGCAGCTTAGGATGGGGCCAGCCCCAGCATTTT; CDR3aa: CASSLGWGQPQHF
j_gene: TRBJ2-3; d_gene: TRBD2; abundance: .; v_gene: TRBV7-2; CDR3nt: TGTGCCAGCAGCTTAGATGTCTGGACTAGCAATAGTCGCACAGATACGCAGTATTTT; CDR3aa: CASSLDVWTSNSRTDTQYF
j_gene: TRBJ1-3; d_gene: .; abundance: few; v_gene: TRBV5-6; CDR3nt: TGTGCCAGCAGCTTGGAAGGACTCCAGAACACCATATATTTT; CDR3aa: CASSLEGLQNTIYF